Listed here are 8 T cell receptor beta chains from one sample, sequenced in a study of blood T cell repertoires in COVID-19. Method: immunoSEQ multiplex PCR; TCRdb's copy keeps in-frame clones and lacks some. The sample includes about 58,000 clones, over 65% seen only once; the top ten take approximately 4.5%. Sequences were obtained from peripheral blood. These TCRs come from a man between 35 and 55 years old with active COVID-19.

This rearrangement joins TRBV10-3 to TRBJ2-3; 8 bases fit TRBD1. Germline trimming cut 6 bases from V and 4 bases from J; bases unmatched to any gene: 18. CDR1 is ENHRY and CDR2 is SYGVKD in the germline V gene. The CDR3 is 18 amino acids. For the CDR3, the DNA is TGTGCCATCAGGCCGGGACAGGACCCCCTCGGGGGATCAGATACGCAGTATTTT. Its translation is CAIRPGQDPLGGSDTQYF.

The genes are TRBV24-1 and TRBJ1-1; possible D gene TRBD1, 6 bases. The CDR3 is 13 amino acids. Germline values: CDR1 KGHDR, CDR2 SFDVKD. V was trimmed by 6 bases and J by 6 bases, leaving 13 bases between them. The CDR3 coding sequence is TGTGCCACCAGTCTAGGGGGAAGCGCTGAAGCTTTCTTT. It is translated as CATSLGGSAEAFF.

The chain is built from TRBV21-1 and TRBJ1-5; the table's D call, TRBD1, has no DNA check behind it. TRBV21-1 is a known pseudogene. This CDR3 has 15 residues. The DNA of the CDR3 is TGTGCCAGCAGCAAAGGACAGGGTGAGAATCAGCCCCAGCATTTT. It specifies CASSKGQGENQPQHF.

V and J are TRBV10-3 and TRBJ1-6; TRBD1 agrees at 7 bases. Losses at the gene ends were 4 bases for V and 0 bases for J; bases not matched to a gene: 6. CDR1 ENHRY and CDR2 SYGVKD come from the germline V gene. CDR3 length equals 17 residues. The CDR3 protein is CAISVDRVSSYNSPLHF. Written as DNA, the CDR3 is TGTGCCATCAGTGTCGACAGGGTTAGCTCCTATAATTCACCCCTCCACTTT.

The chain links TRBV7-2 to TRBJ1-4; no definite D call. The germline CDR1 and CDR2 sequences are SGHTA and FQGNSA. This CDR3 has 15 residues. V gave up 5 bases and J gave up 1 base, with 11 bases separating them. The CDR3 reads CASSRRAGTNEKLFF. The CDR3 nucleotides read TGTGCCAGCAGCCGGAGGGCCGGAACTAATGAAAAACTGTTTTTT.

This clone has only one observation. The chain couples TRBV30 to TRBJ2-5; D may be TRBD1 (5 bases). CDR1 is GTSNPN, CDR2 SVGIG, per germline (reference sequence). Trimming left V 3 bases short and J 3 bases short, with 17 bases between. The CDR3 length is 15 residues. CDR3 region: CAWRLTWAGKETQYF. CDR3 nucleotides: TGTGCCTGGAGGTTGACCTGGGCAGGGAAAGAGACCCAGTACTTC.

This chain connects TRBV6-6 to TRBJ2-1; 14 bases agree with TRBD2. Germline V gives CDR1 MNHNY, CDR2 SVGAGI (reference sequence). The CDR3 is 19 residues long. J gave up 1 base and V 5 bases, and 10 bases lay outside the gene matches. The CDR3 spells CASSRTSGRLGRSYNEQFF. The CDR3 nucleotides read TGTGCCAGCAGTCGGACTAGCGGGAGGTTAGGTAGGTCCTACAATGAGCAGTTCTTC.

The rearrangement joins TRBV28 to TRBJ1-5; D is possibly TRBD1 (5 bases). The CDR3 covers 15 residues. Looked up from germline, CDR1 is MDHEN and CDR2 is SYDVKM. The V and J ends lost 6 bases and 4 bases respectively, with 16 bases between them. The CDR3 bases are TGTGCCAGCAGAGTGAATTTGGGGGGTAATCAGCCCCAGCATTTT. Translating it yields CASRVNLGGNQPQHF. Supplemented by reference TRBV28 and TRBJ1-5, the full variable domain reads DVKVTQSSRYLVKRTGEKVFLECVQDMDHENMFWYRQDPGLGLRLIYFSYDVKMKEKGDIPEGYSVSREKKERFSLILESASTNQTSMYLCASRVNLGGNQPQHFGDGTRLSIL.